These 25 T cell receptor beta chains were all obtained from the same sample, sequenced in a study of neoadjuvant anti-PD-1 for oral cavity cancer. Sequencing was performed with immunoSEQ multiplex PCR; in TCRdb, only in-frame clones are kept and a portion is missing. The sample includes fewer than 20,000 clones, approximately 70% of them seen just once. Here the sequenced sample was PBMCs, taken before nivolumab (anti-PD-1) treatment. The source of these receptors is a person aged 35 to 85 with oral cavity squamous cell carcinoma.

The CDR3 reads CASSPGGTDGYTF. The CDR3 bases are TGTGCCAGCAGCCCTGGGGGGACGGATGGCTACACCTTC. The chain employs TRBV28 and TRBJ1-2; D is possibly TRBD1 (5 bases). V lost 6 bases and J lost 6, with 14 bases in between. Germline V gene sequence: CDR1 MDHEN, CDR2 SYDVKM. This CDR3 is built from 13 residues.

The chain combines TRBV5-4 with TRBJ2-7; D could derive from TRBD1 or TRBD2 (6 bases each). The germline CDR1 and CDR2 sequences are SGHNT and YYREEE (reference sequence). CDR3 length: 15 residues. V was shortened by 0 bases and J by 2 bases, with 12 bases between the two germline ends. CDR3 region: CASSLAGGRTYEQYF. CDR3 coding DNA: TGTGCCAGCAGCTTGGCCGGGGGCCGCACCTACGAGCAGTACTTC.

For this clone: One end of the junction varies from germline; a read error may be responsible. The chain recombines TRBV7-7 with TRBJ1-5, with 8 nucleotides matching TRBD1. The germline V gene encodes CDR1 SSHAT and CDR2 FNYEAQ (reference sequence). CDR3 length equals 14 residues. CDR3 sequence reads: CASSLADRDQPQHF. DNA of the CDR3: TGTGCTAGCAGTTTAGCGGACAGGGATCAGCCCCAGCATTTT.

The chain recombines TRBV30 with TRBJ2-5; perhaps TRBD1 as D (5 bases). The CDR3 runs 15 residues. Germline V gene sequence: CDR1 GTSNPN, CDR2 SVGIG (reference sequence). V was trimmed by 4 bases and J by 7 bases, leaving 22 bases between them. CDR3 nucleotides: TGTGCCTGGACAGGGATAGAGCTTCAGAGAGGGACCCAGTACTTC. Amino acid sequence: CAWTGIELQRGTQYF.

The chain employs TRBV25-1 and TRBJ2-7; D gene unclear. CDR1 and CDR2 (germline): MGHDK, SYGVNS. Trimming took 3 bases from V and 4 from J, leaving 4 bases between them. This CDR3 contains 11 residues. The CDR3 nucleotides are TGTGCCAGCAGTGAGGCGTACGAGCAGTACTTC. It codes for CASSEAYEQYF.

This rearrangement joins TRBV5-6 to TRBJ1-3; no firm D call. V was trimmed by 0 bases and J by 0 bases, leaving 10 bases between them. The germline gives CDR1 SGHDT, CDR2 YYEEEE. The length of the CDR3 is 16 residues. Written as DNA, the CDR3 is TGTGCCAGCAGCTTGGCCGGCAGAAACTCTGGAAACACCATATATTTT. The encoded protein is CASSLAGRNSGNTIYF.

The genes are TRBV5-4 and TRBJ2-3; the D is unclear. The CDR3 extends over 13 amino acids. Between the trimmed V and J ends, which lost 1 base and 5 bases, there was a span of 8 bases. Germline values: CDR1 SGHNT, CDR2 YYREEE (reference sequence). As DNA, the CDR3 is TGTGCCAGCAGCTTGATCGGGCTAGATACGCAGTATTTT. Translated: CASSLIGLDTQYF.

V is TRBV13 and J is TRBJ2-7; possibly TRBD2 for D (6 bases). This CDR3 spans 15 amino acids. The germline gives CDR1 PRHDT, CDR2 FYEKMQ (reference sequence). V was clipped by 5 bases and J by 7 bases, with 21 bases between them. The CDR3 nucleotides are TGTGCCAGCAGCCCCCGGGACTCCGGACGGCCAGAGCAGTACTTC. Amino acids: CASSPRDSGRPEQYF. Complete variable domain (other parts from reference TRBV13 and TRBJ2-7): AAGVIQSPRHLIKEKRETATLKCYPIPRHDTVYWYQQGPGQDPQFLISFYEKMQSDKGSIPDRFSAQQFSDYHSELNMSSLELGDSALYFCASSPRDSGRPEQYFGPGTRLTVT.

This clone came up a few times. This chain uses TRBV28 with TRBJ1-2; TRBD1 might be the D (5 bases). Germline values: CDR1 MDHEN, CDR2 SYDVKM. Trimming stripped 8 bases from V and 2 bases from J, with 12 bases between. This CDR3 region has 13 residues. CDR3 in amino acids: CASQTGGNYGYTF. The CDR3 nucleotides read TGTGCCAGCCAAACAGGAGGGAACTATGGCTACACCTTC.

The gene calls are TRBV30 and TRBJ1-3; TRBD1 matches at 10 bases. Germline assignment: CDR1 GTSNPN and CDR2 SVGIG (reference sequence). This CDR3 is built from 16 residues. With V trimmed by 3 bases and J by 3 bases, 8 bases remained unmatched. The CDR3 DNA follows: TGTGCCTGGAGCCACCGGGACAGGGGTTTTGGAAACACCATATATTTT. Residues: CAWSHRDRGFGNTIYF. The variable domain in full, completed from reference TRBV30 and TRBJ1-3, reads SQTIHQWPATLVQPVGSPLSLECTVEGTSNPNLYWYRQAAGRGLQLLFYSVGIGQISSEVPQNLSASRPQDRQFILSSKKLLLSDSGFYLCAWSHRDRGFGNTIYFGEGSWLTVV.

This clone has just a few counts. The V gene is TRBV7-2, the J gene TRBJ2-1; 8 nucleotides match TRBD2. J was trimmed by 8 bases and V by 5 bases; bases with no gene match: 8. Per germline, CDR1 SGHTA and CDR2 FQGNSA. CDR3 length: 14 amino acids. The CDR3 coding sequence is TGTGCCAGCAGCGGGGGTAGCGGGGATTATGAGCAGTTCTTC. Translation: CASSGGSGDYEQFF.

The chain uses TRBV5-4 and TRBJ2-1; 11 bases are a match to TRBD2. The ends lost 3 bases at V and 1 base at J; junction bases unmatched: 6. CDR1 is SGHNT, CDR2 YYREEE, per germline (reference sequence). CDR3 length: 17 amino acids. CDR3 nucleotide sequence: TGTGCCAGCAGCTGGGGGGCTAGCGGGAGGTCCTACAATGAGCAGTTCTTC. This translates into CASSWGASGRSYNEQFF. The entire variable domain, with the rest obtained from reference TRBV5-4 and TRBJ2-1, is as follows: ETGVTQSPTHLIKTRGQQVTLRCSSQSGHNTVSWYQQALGQGPQFIFQYYREEENGRGNFPPRFSGLQFPNYSSELNVNALELDDSALYLCASSWGASGRSYNEQFFGPGTRLTVL.

The chain links TRBV5-4 to TRBJ2-7; D not resolved. V dropped 4 bases and J dropped 5 bases, with 19 bases sitting between them. CDR3 size: 15 residues. Germline assignment: CDR1 SGHNT and CDR2 YYREEE (reference sequence). The CDR3 nucleotides are TGTGCCAGCAGCCCAGGTGCTTCGGCGGCCGACGAGCAGTACTTC. This sequence encodes CASSPGASAADEQYF.

The genes are TRBV5-4 and TRBJ2-2, with D tentatively TRBD2 (5 bases). V lost 3 bases, J lost 7 bases, and 10 bases lay in between. Germline V gives CDR1 SGHNT, CDR2 YYREEE (reference sequence). This CDR3 comprises 13 residues. The CDR3 DNA sequence: TGTGCCAGCAGCTCCGGCCGGGACGGGGAGCTGTTTTTT. Translated, it gives CASSSGRDGELFF.

J is TRBJ1-3 and V is TRBV30; TRBD1 agrees at 12 bases. The CDR3 extends over 15 amino acids. The germline gives CDR1 GTSNPN, CDR2 SVGIG (reference sequence). V was clipped by 7 bases and J by 4 bases; unmatched bases: 8. In DNA, the CDR3 is TGTGCCTACCACCGGGACAGGGGGCTCGGAAACACCATATATTTT. Amino acids: CAYHRDRGLGNTIYF.

Of note for this clone: Relative to the germline gene, one junction end is altered; a read error may explain this. The chain joins TRBV7-7 to TRBJ2-5; 7 nucleotides line up with TRBD1. This CDR3 contains 13 residues. Germline V gene sequence: CDR1 SSHAT, CDR2 FNYEAQ (reference sequence). The CDR3: CASSLQGTETQYF. DNA of the CDR3: TGTGCTAGCAGCCTACAGGGGACGGAGACCCAGTACTTC.

The J gene is TRBJ2-7, the V gene TRBV5-1, with 11 bases matching TRBD2. CDR1 is SGHRS, CDR2 YFSETQ, per germline. Germline trimming cut 0 bases from V and 2 bases from J; bases unmatched to any gene: 7. The CDR3 runs to 17 residues. In DNA, the CDR3 is TGCGCCAGCAGCTTGGTTAGCGGGAGGGCAAACCCCTACGAGCAGTACTTC. Its protein product is CASSLVSGRANPYEQYF.

This clone has just a few counts. The chain uses TRBV19 and TRBJ1-5; 7 bases are a match to TRBD1. The germline gives CDR1 LNHDA, CDR2 SQIVND (reference sequence). The CDR3 is 15 residues long. The V gene end was trimmed by 3 bases and the J gene end by 1 base; junction bases not matched to a gene: 3. This CDR3 is CASSMMTGSNQPQHF. The CDR3 DNA is TGTGCCAGTAGTATGATGACAGGGAGCAATCAGCCCCAGCATTTT.

The V call is TRBV29-1, the J call TRBJ2-1; the D gene is possibly TRBD1 (5 bases). Trimming removed 4 bases at V and 4 bases at J, with 8 bases between. The germline V gene has CDR1 SQVTM and CDR2 ANQGSEA. This CDR3 comprises 12 residues. CDR3 in DNA: TGCAGCGTTGTCAGGGTTTACAATGAGCAGTTCTTC. Protein product: CSVVRVYNEQFF.

A single count supports this clone. The V call is TRBV27, the J call TRBJ2-7, with D unresolved. V was clipped by 4 bases and J by 2 bases, with 15 bases between them. The CDR3 extends over 15 amino acids. Germline CDR1 is MNHEY and CDR2 is SMNVEV (reference sequence). Here the CDR3 DNA reads TGTGCCAGCAGTTATATGGCGTCTAGGACCTACGAGCAGTACTTC. Encoded protein: CASSYMASRTYEQYF.

V usage is TRBV19 and J usage is TRBJ1-1, with D unclear. Germline CDR1 and CDR2: LNHDA and SQIVND (reference sequence). The CDR3 is 14 amino acids. The V and J ends lost 6 bases and 0 bases respectively, with 11 bases between them. The CDR3 loop is CASSAREMNTEAFF. The CDR3 coding sequence is TGTGCCAGTAGCGCGAGAGAGATGAACACTGAAGCTTTCTTT. Supplemented by reference TRBV19 and TRBJ1-1, the full variable domain reads DGGITQSPKYLFRKEGQNVTLSCEQNLNHDAMYWYRQDPGQGLRLIYYSQIVNDFQKGDIAEGYSVSREKKESFPLTVTSAQKNPTAFYLCASSAREMNTEAFFGQGTRLTVV.

This clone showed up just a few times. The chain employs TRBV5-4 and TRBJ2-2, with 8 bases fitting TRBD1. The CDR3 runs 15 residues. CDR1 and CDR2 from the germline V gene are SGHNT and YYREEE (reference sequence). V was clipped by 3 bases and J by 1 base; unmatched bases: 2. Here the CDR3 reads CASSSGQGNTGELFF. CDR3 DNA sequence: TGTGCCAGCAGCTCAGGACAGGGGAACACCGGGGAGCTGTTTTTT.

The gene calls are TRBV12-5 and TRBJ2-3, with 8 bases that match TRBD2. The CDR3 totals 18 residues. Germline CDR1 reads LGHNT; CDR2 reads FRNRAP. Losses at the gene ends were 3 bases for V and 1 base for J; bases not matched to a gene: 12. CDR3 bases: TGTGCTAGTGGTTTAGGGGTTGGTAGCGGGATTGGCACAGATACGCAGTATTTT. Protein sequence: CASGLGVGSGIGTDTQYF.

The chain carries TRBV7-9 and TRBJ1-1; no definite D call. Germline V gives CDR1 SEHNR, CDR2 FQNEAQ (reference sequence). V shed 5 bases and J shed 4 bases, with 14 bases lying between them. This CDR3 has 14 residues. The CDR3 loop is CASSPQGRVTEAFF. As DNA, the CDR3 is TGTGCCAGCAGCCCCCAAGGGAGGGTCACTGAAGCTTTCTTT.

Here the CDR3 DNA reads TGCGCCAGCAGCCTCGAGAATCAGGATGGCTACACCTTC. Translation gives CASSLENQDGYTF. The gene calls are TRBV5-1 and TRBJ1-2; D is uncertain. Per germline, CDR1 SGHRS and CDR2 YFSETQ. The length of the CDR3 is 13 residues. The V end lost 4 bases, the J end lost 6 bases, and 13 bases lay between the germline ends.